This TCR beta chain is from a study of cytomegalovirus exposure and HLA in healthy donors. Assay: immunoSEQ multiplex PCR; the TCRdb copy retains only in-frame clones and omits some. Of some 170,000 clones listed, 90% to 97% were seen once; the top ten hold around 0.9%. These donors were members of the 120-subject validation cohort, a group separate from the approximately 620-subject first cohort. This clone has a handful of counts. The V and J ends lost 1 base and 5 bases respectively, with 15 bases between them. The CDR3 spans 16 residues. Looked up from germline, CDR1 is SGHAT and CDR2 is FQNNGV. This TCR was recovered from a woman under 30 in good health and CMV-seronegative. The sequencing input was PBMCs. The chain links TRBV11-2 to TRBJ2-1, with TRBD2 as a possible D gene (5 bases). The CDR3 bases are TGTGCCAGCAGCTTAGTTCACGGACTCCAAAACAATGAGCAGTTCTTC. Translating gives CASSLVHGLQNNEQFF.